This T cell receptor (beta chain) was sequenced for a study of PD-L1 blockade in urothelial cancer (TCRdb year 2017). Study-level background: Therapy was started in 2014 for all patients, and atezolizumab 1,200 mg was administered intravenously every 3 weeks. About 90% of the roughly 29 patients were identified as males with urothelial cancer of bladder origin, and a prior smoking history was reported by 18 of 29 patients. An ECOG performance status of 0 or 1 was recorded for the patients, and 0 to 3 prior chemotherapy regimens had been received by the patients. Blood samples were analyzed 3 weeks after the start of treatment (second dose) and 6 weeks after the start of treatment. Blood samples gave a median of about 150,000 T cells and approximately 80,000 unique TCRs, with a median clonality of 0.080. An exploratory multi-omic analysis was conducted of the somatic, immune and clinical correlates of response to PD-L1 blockade with atezolizumab in urothelial cancer. Pretreatment tumor samples, along with matched peripheral blood collected serially before and after atezolizumab treatment, underwent TCR sequencing. Durable clinical benefit was defined as progression-free survival longer than 6 months, and TCR features were also tested against progression-free and overall survival. In the same patients, pretreatment tumors underwent whole exome sequencing and RNA sequencing in addition to TCR sequencing. Durable clinical benefit was achieved by nine patients but not by the remaining 20. Pretreatment blood TCR-seq was available for around 29 patients, at least one posttreatment blood collection was obtained for around 25 patients, and tumor TCR-seq was available for around 25 patients.

Here is what the overall study found, with its caveats: Greater expansion of tumor-associated TCR clones in peripheral blood 3 weeks after the start of treatment was observed in patients with durable benefit (n of about 20, p = 0.022). Because the sample size was small (n ≈ 30) and many of the analyses were exploratory, the results are meant to be hypothesis-generating. A pretreatment peripheral blood TCR clonality below the median was linked to improved progression-free and overall survival.

CDR1 and CDR2 were assigned from the germline V gene as MDHEN and SYDVKM. Between the V and J ends, shortened by 2 bases and 4 bases respectively, the junction contains 6 bases. Including the terminal cysteine and phenylalanine, the CDR3 comprises 13 residues. Kept here is only the CDR3 DNA, which spans 39 bases and is read in frame from base 1. As regards this clone: Its antigen specificity is not known. Base-call qualities are not available, and no considerably larger clone is one nucleotide away.

Synthetic TCR analog templates were spiked into each PCR to estimate absolute template abundance from read counts. Using the immunoSEQ assay, TCRbeta CDR3 regions were amplified from genomic DNA with bias-controlled V and J gene primers. Sequencing of rearranged TCRbeta segments was performed at approximately 20X coverage. In the source study's methods: Sequencing errors were corrected by clustering, and CDR3s were annotated against IMGT so that V, D and J genes could be assigned. Out-of-frame and stop-codon sequences were excluded, and only productive TCRbeta rearrangements were used in downstream analyses. Clonality was calculated as one minus the Shannon entropy normalized by the log of the number of unique productive sequences. Clones differing between time points or between blood and tumor were identified by Fisher's exact test with Benjamini-Hochberg correction at adjusted p below 0.01. TCRdb's version of the immuneACCESS table is confined to in-frame rearrangements and falls short of the full clone set. An unresolved V gene accounts for under half of the shortfall where checked; the remainder is of unknown origin. V, J and clone size are taken as reported in that table, and D and trimming were inferred from the DNA itself. The sample contains about 83,000 clones, approximately 86% of them found a single time. The ten biggest clones cover roughly 5.2% of the sample.

A total of about 31 patients with locally advanced or metastatic urothelial carcinoma, treated at Memorial Sloan Kettering on a trial protocol, made up the cohort. Peripheral blood mononuclear cells were collected from each patient pretreatment and during treatment, giving between 1 and 8 total time points per patient. The Qiagen DNeasy Blood extraction kit was used to purify genomic DNA from total PBMCs and tumor samples. PBMCs were collected pretreatment and during treatment, and were isolated and stored as previously described. This sequence uses TRBV28 and TRBJ2-1; a confident D gene designation cannot be given. The sample was PBMCs, taken around atezolizumab (anti-PD-L1) treatment. The origin of this receptor is a woman aged 70-85 years with urothelial cancer. The CDR3 protein: CASSLKPYNEQFF. The DNA sequence is given as TGTGCCAGCAGTTTAAAGCCGTACAATGAGCAGTTCTTC.